The rows below give T cell receptor beta chains drawn from one sample of a study of blood T cell repertoires in COVID-19. Profiling relied on immunoSEQ multiplex PCR, and the TCRdb table lists in-frame clones only, not all of them. The sample holds about 300,000 clones, around four fifths seen once. The sequencing input was peripheral blood. The source is a woman aged 45-65 years with acute or convalescent COVID-19. The CDR3 runs from the conserved cysteine through the conserved F or W. Size is stated for part of the rows, as once, few or many counts, or as a class when the clone is expanded.

v_call,clone_size,cdr3_aa
TRBV3-1/TRBV3-2,.,CASSQDLKRGPSYEQYF
TRBV5-1,few,CASSSDSSGANVLTF
TRBV19,.,CASSTDRVSTEAFF
TRBV7-3,.,CASRPPGEGYNEQFF
TRBV5-1,.,CASSLGGEAFF
TRBV7-8,.,CASSPPTNTIYF
TRBV29-1,once,CSVPTTGGDAFF
TRBV9,few,CASSPSTVNTEAFF
TRBV6-5,.,CASRRWGGFGNTIYF
TRBV7-2,.,CASSSTVGTALNTEAFF
TRBV10-3,.,CAIVADQTYNEQFF
TRBV28,.,CASNSPNGAFF
TRBV11-3,once,CASRAPGGGYSCEQFF